This entry describes one TCR beta chain. Its antigen is unidentified. This entry belongs to a study of T cells in localized non-small cell lung cancer. TCRdb's copy holds only in-frame clones and misses some; the assay was immunoSEQ multiplex PCR. The data show about 53,000 clones, with around 80% seen just once and about 18% held by the top ten. Study conclusions and caveats: Of the top 100 tumor clones, median around 50 were in adjacent lung, more than 25 among its top 100. The study found T cell clonality highest in uninvolved adjacent lung, above tumor.

This CDR3 has 14 residues. CDR1 and CDR2 (germline): SGHTA, FQGNSA. The V and J ends lost 5 bases and 0 bases respectively, with 9 bases between them. This chain connects TRBV7-2 to TRBJ2-3; D unresolved. The sample consisted of peripheral blood mononuclear cells, taken before any cancer treatment. The clonotype comes from a man aged 40 to 69 with stage III lung adenocarcinoma. This chain's CDR3 is CASSPEYSTDTQYF. CDR3 nucleotides: TGTGCCAGCAGCCCCGAATACAGCACAGATACGCAGTATTTT.